These 3 T cell receptor beta chains were sequenced from one sample in a study of OX40 agonist ivuxolimab in advanced cancers. Data came from immunoSEQ multiplex PCR; TCRdb stores just in-frame clones and leaves some out. This sample has about 92,000 clones, with approximately 91% found just once. The sample was CD4+ or CD8+ T cells sorted from blood, taken in a trial of the OX40 agonist ivuxolimab. The receptor set was obtained from an adult with an advanced solid tumor such as melanoma, head and neck, liver or kidney cancer.

V usage is TRBV19 and J usage is TRBJ2-7, with 7 bases fitting TRBD1. Germline CDR1 reads LNHDA; CDR2 reads SQIVND (reference sequence). J lost 3 bases, V lost 4 bases, and 6 bases had no gene match. This CDR3 is built from 14 residues. CDR3 in amino acids: CASSSGQEFYEQYF. The DNA of the CDR3 is TGTGCCAGTAGTAGCGGACAGGAATTCTACGAGCAGTACTTC.

The CDR3 region has the DNA TGTGCCAGCAGGGACAGGGGGGGGTTGAGCGAGCAGTACTTC. Its protein product is CASRDRGGLSEQYF. The chain carries TRBV6-5 and TRBJ2-7; 10 bases match TRBD1. The CDR3 runs 14 residues. Germline V gene data show CDR1 as MNHEY and CDR2 as SVGAGI. The V and J ends lost 6 bases and 6 bases, in that order; junction bases with no gene match: 8.

Here the CDR3 DNA reads TGCGCCAGCTCGGGGGCGGCGGACACTGAAGCTTTCTTT. Encoded protein: CASSGAADTEAFF. This sequence joins TRBV5-1 and TRBJ1-1; D might be TRBD1 (6 bases). CDR1 SGHRS and CDR2 YFSETQ come from the germline V gene. Trimming left V 7 bases short and J 3 bases short, with 13 bases between. This CDR3 has 13 residues.